The 30 T cell receptor beta chains presented below share a single source sample, sequenced in a study of cytomegalovirus exposure and HLA in healthy donors. Primers for the PCR totalled 60 Vbeta and 13 Jbeta. Sequencing used immunoSEQ multiplex PCR; TCRdb keeps in-frame clones, though not all of them. Among 90,000 or so clones, about two thirds were seen once, and the ten largest hold around 2.5%. Sequencing was done on a sample of PBMCs. The source is a man in his fifties in good health and CMV-seronegative.

The chain is built from TRBV30 and TRBJ2-5; D gene ambiguous. Germline-derived CDR1 and CDR2 are GTSNPN and SVGIG (reference sequence). This CDR3 has 16 residues. Trimming cost V 0 bases and J 5 bases, with 19 bases left between them. CDR3 region: CAWSVARSLMRETQYF. The CDR3 DNA sequence: TGTGCCTGGAGTGTAGCTCGAAGCCTAATGCGGGAGACCCAGTACTTC. The variable domain in full, with the rest retrieved from reference TRBV30 and TRBJ2-5, is SQTIHQWPATLVQPVGSPLSLECTVEGTSNPNLYWYRQAAGRGLQLLFYSVGIGQISSEVPQNLSASRPQDRQFILSSKKLLLSDSGFYLCAWSVARSLMRETQYFGPGTRLLVL.

J is TRBJ1-2 and V is TRBV10-3, with 8 bases identical to TRBD1. This CDR3 is built from 13 residues. The junction had 13 bases not matched to a gene; V was cut back by 10 bases and J by 9 bases. Germline V lookup: CDR1 ENHRY, CDR2 SYGVKD. CDR3: CATADRAVSSYTF. CDR3 in DNA: TGTGCCACCGCGGACAGGGCGGTCTCCAGCTACACCTTC.

The V and J genes are TRBV9 and TRBJ1-5; a possible D gene is TRBD1 (5 bases). The V gene's germline CDR1 is SGDLS and CDR2 YYNGEE. Trimming shortened V by 3 bases and J by 5 bases, and 9 bases separated the two germline ends. The length of the CDR3 is 13 residues. In DNA form, the CDR3 reads TGTGCCAGCAGCGCAACGGGGGATCAGCCCCAGCATTTT. This gives the protein CASSATGDQPQHF.

Note on this clone: Other DNA sequences from this sample encode an identical CDR3 as well. The chain recombines TRBV2 with TRBJ2-7; D is perhaps TRBD1 (6 bases). Germline values: CDR1 SNHLY, CDR2 FYNNEI. Trimming took off 2 bases at V and 2 bases at J, with 10 bases between the two ends. This CDR3 has 14 amino acids. The CDR3 sequence: CASSEQGSAYEQYF. In DNA form, the CDR3 reads TGTGCCAGCAGTGAACAGGGGTCCGCCTACGAGCAGTACTTC.

This sequence joins TRBV14 and TRBJ2-7; 7 bases fit TRBD1. From germline, CDR1 is SGHDN and CDR2 FVKESK. CDR3 length: 15 amino acids. The J segment lost 4 bases and the V segment lost 4 bases, leaving 10 bases of the junction unmatched. The CDR3 bases are TGTGCCAGCAGCCTTGCAGACAGGGCATCTTACGAGCAGTACGTC. This sequence encodes CASSLADRASYEQYV.

This clone has just a few counts. This rearrangement joins TRBV7-8 to TRBJ2-5, with D possibly TRBD2 on 5 matching bases. V gave up 1 base and J gave up 5 bases, with 11 bases separating them. The germline V gene encodes CDR1 SGHVS and CDR2 FQNEAQ. This CDR3 contains 14 residues. The CDR3 sequence: CASSLEPSRETQYF. DNA of the CDR3: TGTGCCAGCAGCTTAGAACCTAGCCGCGAGACCCAGTACTTC.

The chain combines TRBV4-2 with TRBJ2-7; TRBD2 aligns across 10 bases. Germline CDR1 reads LGHNA; CDR2 reads YNFKEQ. The V and J ends lost 7 bases and 1 base, in that order; junction bases with no gene match: 7. This CDR3 has 15 amino acids. The CDR3: CASTPTSGRSYEQYV. The CDR3 DNA sequence: TGTGCCAGCACCCCGACTAGCGGGCGTTCCTACGAGCAGTACGTC.

A few counts support this clone. The chain employs TRBV6-1 and TRBJ1-4; no definite D call. The CDR3 runs to 13 residues. V was trimmed by 10 bases and J by 6 bases, leaving 15 bases between them. The germline gives CDR1 MNHNS, CDR2 SASEGT. This chain's CDR3 is CAIPEVNHEKLFF. CDR3 coding DNA: TGTGCCATCCCGGAGGTGAATCATGAAAAACTGTTTTTT.

This chain links TRBV6-5 with TRBJ2-1, with D possibly TRBD2 on 5 matching bases. V was shortened by 6 bases and J by 5 bases, with 14 bases between the two germline ends. The CDR3 length is 14 residues. CDR1 and CDR2 from the germline V gene are MNHEY and SVGAGI. CDR3 region: CASRDFNGNNEQFF. The CDR3 DNA reads as TGTGCCAGCAGGGACTTCAACGGTAACAATGAGCAGTTCTTC.

This clone was seen a single time. The rearrangement uses TRBV29-1 and TRBJ1-6, with 9 positions matching TRBD1. V was pared by 6 bases and J by 2 bases, with 5 bases of the junction left unmatched. CDR1 SQVTM and CDR2 ANQGSEA come from the germline V gene. The CDR3 loop spans 15 amino acids. In nucleotides, the CDR3 is TGCAGCGTCCGACAGGGGGATCCCTATAATTCACCCCTCCACTTT. Its protein is CSVRQGDPYNSPLHF.

This chain links TRBV5-1 with TRBJ1-4; weak D call: TRBD1 (6 bases). The length of the CDR3 is 15 residues. V dropped 4 bases and J dropped 5 bases, with 15 bases sitting between them. Per germline, CDR1 SGHRS and CDR2 YFSETQ. CDR3 protein: CASSLQTGRNEKLFF. CDR3 nucleotides: TGCGCCAGCAGCCTACAGACAGGAAGAAATGAAAAACTGTTTTTT.

This rearrangement joins TRBV5-1 to TRBJ2-1; possible D gene TRBD2, 6 bases. The CDR3 extends over 14 amino acids. The germline V and J ends were trimmed by 6 bases and 8 bases, with 18 bases remaining between them. CDR1 SGHRS and CDR2 YFSETQ come from the germline V gene. The DNA for the CDR3 is TGCGCCAGCACGTTAACTAGCTCTTTATATGAGCAGTTCTTC. Encoded protein: CASTLTSSLYEQFF.

The genes are TRBV7-9 and TRBJ2-4; tentative D call: TRBD1 (5 bases). The CDR3 is 12 amino acids. Germline V CDR1 and CDR2: SEHNR, FQNEAQ (reference sequence). The ends were cut back, 7 bases at V and 1 base at J, with 5 bases in the middle. The CDR3, as DNA: TGTGCCAGCACAGGGGCCAAAAACATTCAGTACTTC. This sequence encodes CASTGAKNIQYF.

The genes are TRBV7-2 and TRBJ1-1; possibly TRBD1 for D (5 bases). Germline CDR1 and CDR2: SGHTA and FQGNSA. This CDR3 comprises 13 residues. Trimming took 1 base from V and 14 from J, leaving 17 bases between them. The chain's CDR3 is CASSLDMTATGFF. CDR3 nucleotide sequence: TGTGCCAGCAGCTTAGACATGACAGCGACTGGGTTCTTT.

V is TRBV9 and J is TRBJ1-1; D is unclear. The CDR3 is made up of 14 amino acids. With 0 bases removed from V and 5 bases from J, the gap between germline ends came to 11 bases. Germline CDR1 is SGDLS and CDR2 is YYNGEE. Written as DNA, the CDR3 is TGTGCCAGCAGCGTAGCGGACTTAAGTACTGAAGCTTTCTTT. This translates into CASSVADLSTEAFF.

The rearrangement uses TRBV30 and TRBJ2-7, with D possibly matching TRBD1 (7 bases). The germline V gene has CDR1 GTSNPN and CDR2 SVGIG (reference sequence). The V gene lost 3 bases and the J gene lost 3 bases, with 27 bases spanning the gap. CDR3 length: 18 amino acids. CDR3 nucleotide sequence: TGTGCCTGGAGAATGATCGAAAGGAGGGGGCGACAAGACTACGAGCAGTACGTC. Translating it yields CAWRMIERRGRQDYEQYV.

CDR3 in amino acids: CASSGSAGSSYEQYF. CDR3 DNA: TGTGCCAGCAGCGGTTCGGCGGGGAGCTCCTACGAGCAGTACTTC. V is TRBV6-6 and J is TRBJ2-7, with a weak D call TRBD2 (6 bases). The CDR3 is made up of 15 amino acids. The germline V and J ends were trimmed by 6 bases and 0 bases, with 15 bases remaining between them. CDR1 and CDR2 from the germline V gene are MNHNY and SVGAGI (reference sequence).

V and J are TRBV18 and TRBJ2-3, with 14 bases that match TRBD2. The J segment lost 6 bases and the V segment lost 6 bases, leaving 5 bases of the junction unmatched. The V gene's germline CDR1 is KGHSH and CDR2 LQKENI. The CDR3 length is 15 residues. CDR3 DNA: TGTGCCAGCTCGGCGGGACTAGCGGGAGAGGATACGCAGTATTTT. Its protein product is CASSAGLAGEDTQYF.

The rearrangement joins TRBV5-4 to TRBJ2-3; D unresolved. V lost 4 bases, J lost 5 bases, and 11 bases lay in between. The CDR3 totals 13 residues. Germline values: CDR1 SGHNT, CDR2 YYREEE (reference sequence). The CDR3 reads CASSPPRGDTQYF. CDR3 DNA: TGTGCCAGCAGCCCCCCTCGCGGAGATACGCAGTATTTT. The full variable domain, in which reference TRBV5-4 and TRBJ2-3 provide the parts outside the CDR3, is ETGVTQSPTHLIKTRGQQVTLRCSSQSGHNTVSWYQQALGQGPQFIFQYYREEENGRGNFPPRFSGLQFPNYSSELNVNALELDDSALYLCASSPPRGDTQYFGPGTRLTVL.

The rearrangement links TRBV5-1 to TRBJ2-5; D is unresolved. The V and J ends lost 0 bases and 4 bases respectively, with 10 bases between them. CDR1 SGHRS and CDR2 YFSETQ come from the germline V gene. The CDR3 contains 14 residues. The CDR3 reads CASSLARSIETQYF. The CDR3 nucleotides read TGCGCCAGCAGCTTGGCCCGGAGTATAGAGACCCAGTACTTC.

The chain combines TRBV11-3 with TRBJ2-7, with 10 bases lining up with TRBD2. CDR1 and CDR2 from the germline V gene are SGHNT and YENEEA. V shed 1 base and J 4 bases; nucleotides not matched to a gene: 4. This CDR3 region has 15 residues. CDR3 nucleotide sequence: TGTGCCAGCAGCTTAGCTAGCGGGAGTTTATACGAGCAGTACGTC. As protein: CASSLASGSLYEQYV.

This chain connects TRBV5-4 to TRBJ2-3; 11 bases match TRBD1. Per germline, CDR1 SGHNT and CDR2 YYREEE (reference sequence). J was trimmed by 7 bases and V by 10 bases; bases with no gene match: 8. The CDR3 spans 13 residues. The CDR3, as DNA: TGTGCCGGGCGGACAGGGGGCAATTATACGCAGTATTTT. Its translation: CAGRTGGNYTQYF.

This clone was seen more than once but under ten times. The chain is built from TRBV27 and TRBJ2-3; TRBD2 aligns across 10 bases. V shed 5 bases, J shed 3 bases, and the junction held 5 bases outside the gene matches. The CDR3 contains 15 residues. Germline lookup yields CDR1 MNHEY and CDR2 SMNVEV (reference sequence). Written as DNA, the CDR3 is TGTGCCAGCAGTCCCGGGACTAGCGAAACAGATACGCAGTATTTT. Encoded protein: CASSPGTSETDTQYF.

A few counts support this clone. The chain links TRBV6-1 to TRBJ1-1; 11 bases are a match to TRBD1. Looked up from germline, CDR1 is MNHNS and CDR2 is SASEGT. The V and J ends lost 6 bases and 5 bases, in that order; junction bases with no gene match: 5. The CDR3 has 14 amino acids. The CDR3 reads CASRVDRGLTEAFF. The DNA for the CDR3 is TGTGCCAGCAGGGTGGACAGGGGGCTTACTGAAGCTTTCTTT.

In its sample, this clone was seen a few times. This chain uses TRBV30 with TRBJ2-2, with D unclear. V lost 4 bases to trimming and J lost 0 bases, with 6 bases between them. This CDR3 contains 13 residues. Germline V gene lookup returns CDR1 GTSNPN and CDR2 SVGIG (reference sequence). In DNA, the CDR3 is TGTGCCTGGAAAACAACGAACACCGGGGAGCTGTTTTTT. It specifies CAWKTTNTGELFF.

V is TRBV30 and J is TRBJ1-5; D remains unclear. Germline V gives CDR1 GTSNPN, CDR2 SVGIG (reference sequence). Trimming left V 2 bases short and J 6 bases short, with 14 bases between. The CDR3 covers 14 residues. In DNA, the CDR3 is TGTGCCTGGAGTAAAGTGGTTGGGAGTCAGCCCCAGCATTTT. This gives the protein CAWSKVVGSQPQHF.

A few counts support this clone. This chain connects TRBV15 to TRBJ1-4; tentatively, D is TRBD1 (5 bases). Germline V gene lookup returns CDR1 LNHNV and CDR2 YYDKDF (reference sequence). This CDR3 is 14 amino acids long. The V end was cut by 1 base, the J end by 10 bases, with 13 bases between. CDR3 protein: CATSRVGVIGKLFF. For the CDR3, the DNA is TGTGCCACCAGCAGAGTAGGGGTAATCGGAAAACTGTTTTTT.

This clone is a singleton in its sample. CDR3 coding DNA: TGTGCCAGCAGCTTCGGGAACACTGAAGCTTTCTTT. Translated: CASSFGNTEAFF. This chain connects TRBV5-5 to TRBJ1-1; no firm D call. The CDR3 sequence is 12 residues long. CDR1 is SGHKS and CDR2 is YYEKEE in the germline V gene (reference sequence). Trimming cost V 2 bases and J 1 base, with 3 bases left between them.

The chain joins TRBV30 to TRBJ2-6, with D possibly matching TRBD1 (6 bases). Germline CDR1 is GTSNPN and CDR2 is SVGIG (reference sequence). The CDR3 is 17 residues long. V lost 4 bases, J lost 0 bases, and 16 bases lay in between. The CDR3 here is CAWTPGHRVSGANVLTF. The CDR3 DNA follows: TGTGCCTGGACCCCAGGACACAGGGTCTCTGGGGCCAACGTCCTGACTTTC.

The chain has TRBV5-6 and TRBJ2-5; no firm D call. The CDR3 spans 13 residues. Germline assignment: CDR1 SGHDT and CDR2 YYEEEE. V lost 0 bases and J 4 bases, leaving 7 bases between the germline ends. DNA for the CDR3: TGTGCCAGCAGCTTGGTAAGCGTAGAGACCCAGTACTTC. This encodes CASSLVSVETQYF. Based on the CDR3 plus reference TRBV5-6 and TRBJ2-5, the full variable domain is DAGVTQSPTHLIKTRGQQVTLRCSPKSGHDTVSWYQQALGQGPQFIFQYYEEEERQRGNFPDRFSGHQFPNYSSELNVNALLLGDSALYLCASSLVSVETQYFGPGTRLLVL.